This TCR beta chain comes out of a study of blood T cell repertoires in COVID-19. Study overall: Collection of acute and convalescent COVID-19 samples took place in the United States, Italy and Spain. In each case, the material was cDNA or gDNA derived from T cells, B-cell-depleted T cells, or PBMCs.

Original processing notes: The authors estimated nucleated cell counts from reference gene primer amplification. The repertoire was sequenced with immunoSEQ multiplex PCR; TCRdb's copy has only in-frame clones and lacks some. V, J and clone size derive from that table, while D and trimming were established from the DNA sequence. The data show 70,000 to 100,000 clones, 87% seen once. The Seattle site enrolled patients during active infection and followed them longitudinally. Looked up from germline, CDR1 is MNHEY and CDR2 is SVGAGI. V lost 11 bases, J lost 2 bases, and 5 bases stayed unmatched. The CDR3 length is 12 residues.

This TCR derives from a woman in her sixties or seventies with COVID-19, enrolled during active disease. The chain is built from TRBV6-5 and TRBJ2-7, with 8 positions matching TRBD1. The sequenced material came from peripheral blood. CDR3: CASRGPTYEQYF. The CDR3 coding sequence is TGTGCCTCCAGGGGGCCAACCTACGAGCAGTACTTC.